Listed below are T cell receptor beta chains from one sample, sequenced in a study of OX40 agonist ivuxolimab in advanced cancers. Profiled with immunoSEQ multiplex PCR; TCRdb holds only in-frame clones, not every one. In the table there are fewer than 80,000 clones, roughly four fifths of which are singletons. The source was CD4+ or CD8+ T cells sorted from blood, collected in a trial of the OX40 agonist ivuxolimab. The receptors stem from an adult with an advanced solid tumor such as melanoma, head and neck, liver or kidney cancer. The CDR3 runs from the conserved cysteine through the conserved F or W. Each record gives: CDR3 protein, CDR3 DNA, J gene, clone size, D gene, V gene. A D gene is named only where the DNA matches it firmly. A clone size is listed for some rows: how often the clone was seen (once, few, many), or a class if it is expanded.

CASSLYLAGTLSSYEQYF	TGTGCCAGCAGTTTATACCTTGCGGGGACACTTTCCTCCTACGAGCAGTACTTC	TRBJ2-7	-	-	TRBV28
CASSQGQGVAEKLFF	TGCGCCAGCAGCCAAGGGCAGGGAGTGGCTGAAAAACTGTTTTTT	TRBJ1-4	-	-	TRBV4-3
CAISESRGTGTYYEQYF	TGTGCCATCAGTGAGTCCAGGGGAACAGGGACCTACTACGAGCAGTACTTC	TRBJ2-7	-	-	TRBV10-3
CAIKAGAEAGELFF	TGTGCCATCAAGGCGGGGGCAGAAGCCGGGGAGCTGTTTTTT	TRBJ2-2	few	-	TRBV19
CASSFQGSGANVLTF	TGTGCCAGCAGTTTTCAAGGCTCTGGGGCCAACGTCCTGACTTTC	TRBJ2-6	-	-	TRBV6-5
CASSSNSGGRGYTF	TGTGCCAGCAGTTCCAACTCGGGGGGCCGCGGCTACACCTTC	TRBJ1-2	-	-	TRBV27
CASSIKGSSTDTQYF	TGTGCCAGTAGTATCAAGGGATCTAGCACAGATACGCAGTATTTT	TRBJ2-3	-	-	TRBV19
CASSSQGPSYEQYF	TGTGCCAGCAGCTCGCAGGGGCCGTCCTACGAGCAGTACTTC	TRBJ2-7	once	-	TRBV28
CASSDRGQETQYF	TGCGCCAGCAGCGACAGGGGCCAAGAGACCCAGTACTTC	TRBJ2-5	-	TRBD1	TRBV4-3
CASSSPDREQFF	TGTGCCAGCAGCTCCCCGGACCGTGAGCAGTTCTTC	TRBJ2-1	-	-	TRBV7-3
CASSRIPIIRGPGGNQPQHF	TGTGCCAGCTCACGAATTCCAATAATCAGAGGCCCCGGAGGCAATCAGCCCCAGCATTTT	TRBJ1-5	-	-	TRBV18
CASSWTDFWGNQPQHF	TGTGCCAGCAGCTGGACGGACTTTTGGGGCAATCAGCCCCAGCATTTT	TRBJ1-5	few	-	TRBV5-8
CASRPALDGYYGYTF	TGTGCCAGCAGGCCTGCTCTCGACGGGTACTATGGCTACACCTTC	TRBJ1-2	once	-	TRBV6-5
CASSLGEGTYEQYF	TGTGCCAGCAGCTTAGGTGAGGGCACCTACGAGCAGTACTTC	TRBJ2-7	few	-	TRBV11-3
CASSPHGPGGQETQYF	TGTGCCAGCAGCCCCCACGGGCCAGGGGGCCAAGAGACCCAGTACTTC	TRBJ2-5	-	TRBD1	TRBV7-2
CASSNPGGGWQPQHF	TGTGCCAGCAGTAACCCAGGGGGCGGCTGGCAGCCCCAGCATTTT	TRBJ1-5	-	TRBD1	TRBV28
CATSSGTGTSGTYEQYF	TGTGCCACCAGCAGTGGTACTGGGACTAGCGGTACTTACGAGCAGTACTTC	TRBJ2-7	once	TRBD2	TRBV15
CASSPRIGRDTGELFF	TGTGCCAGCAGCCCCAGGATAGGACGGGACACCGGGGAGCTGTTTTTT	TRBJ2-2	few	-	TRBV28